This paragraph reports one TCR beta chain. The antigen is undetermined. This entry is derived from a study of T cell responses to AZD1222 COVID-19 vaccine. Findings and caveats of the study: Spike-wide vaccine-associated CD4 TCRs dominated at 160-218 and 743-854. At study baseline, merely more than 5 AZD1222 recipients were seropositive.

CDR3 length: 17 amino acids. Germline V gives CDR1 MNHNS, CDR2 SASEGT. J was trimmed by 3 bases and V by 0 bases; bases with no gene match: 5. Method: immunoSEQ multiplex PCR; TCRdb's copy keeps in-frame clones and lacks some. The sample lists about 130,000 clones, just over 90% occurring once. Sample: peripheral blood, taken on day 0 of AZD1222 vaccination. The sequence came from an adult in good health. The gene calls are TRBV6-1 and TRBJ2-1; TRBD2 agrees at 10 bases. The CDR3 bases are TGTGCCAGCAGTGAAGCAGTAGCGGGGGGATACTACAATGAGCAGTTCTTC. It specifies CASSEAVAGGYYNEQFF.